The rows below give T cell receptor beta chains drawn from one sample of a study of cytomegalovirus exposure and HLA in healthy donors. The repertoire was sequenced with immunoSEQ multiplex PCR; TCRdb's copy has only in-frame clones and lacks some. The sample consists of 150,000 or so clones, under 80% of them appearing once. Sequencing input: PBMCs. All receptors come from a man aged 25 to 45 in good health and CMV-seronegative. Both conserved end residues are part of each CDR3. A D gene is named only where the DNA matches it firmly. Size is omitted from some rows. Given values are once, few, many or a class for expanded clones.

D: TRBD1
size: .
V: TRBV6-4
J: TRBJ1-6
DNA: TGTGCCAGCAGCCCGGGACAGGGAGATTCACCCCTCCACTTT
CDR3: CASSPGQGDSPLHF

D: TRBD2
size: .
V: TRBV15
J: TRBJ2-2
DNA: TGTGCCACCAACAGCGGGGGGGCCGGGGAGCTGTTTTTT
CDR3: CATNSGGAGELFF

D: TRBD1
size: .
V: TRBV7-2
J: TRBJ1-2
DNA: TGTGCCAGCAGCTTAGGGACAGGGGGCTATGGCTACACCTTC
CDR3: CASSLGTGGYGYTF

D: .
size: .
V: TRBV2
J: TRBJ2-5
DNA: TGTGCTAGCAACTTCCCCCGACAAACCCAAGAGACCCAGTACTTC
CDR3: CASNFPRQTQETQYF

D: TRBD2
size: .
V: TRBV29-1
J: TRBJ2-1
DNA: TGCAGCGTTGAAGGTGCCAGCGGGGGGCGGGTCGAGCAGTTCTTC
CDR3: CSVEGASGGRVEQFF

D: TRBD1
size: .
V: TRBV6-6
J: TRBJ1-2
DNA: TGTGCCAGCAGTTATCGGCAGGGGGCCAGTGGCTACACCTTC
CDR3: CASSYRQGASGYTF

D: TRBD1
size: .
V: TRBV7-2
J: TRBJ2-7
DNA: TGTGCCAGCAGCTTGGACAGGGGAGCATCCTACGAGCAGTACTTC
CDR3: CASSLDRGASYEQYF

D: .
size: .
V: TRBV19
J: TRBJ2-2
DNA: TGTGCCAGTAATGCGGACACCTTTACCGGGGAGCTGTTTTTT
CDR3: CASNADTFTGELFF

D: .
size: .
V: TRBV6-6
J: TRBJ1-6
DNA: TGTGCCAGCAGTTACTGGGCCAACTATAATTCACCCCTCCACTTT
CDR3: CASSYWANYNSPLHF

D: .
size: .
V: TRBV6-5
J: TRBJ1-2
DNA: TGTGCCAGCAAAGACAGGCTGCAGGGCTACACCTTC
CDR3: CASKDRLQGYTF

D: .
size: .
V: TRBV29-1
J: TRBJ2-5
DNA: TGCAGCGGTCAGGGTCGGGAGACCCAGTACTTC
CDR3: CSGQGRETQYF

D: .
size: .
V: TRBV2
J: TRBJ2-7
DNA: TGTGCCAGCAGTGCATTTGAGGAGCAGTACTTC
CDR3: CASSAFEEQYF

D: TRBD2
size: few
V: TRBV7-2
J: TRBJ2-7
DNA: TGTGCCAGCAGCCTCCGGGACTATACCTCCTACGAGCAGTACTTC
CDR3: CASSLRDYTSYEQYF

D: TRBD1
size: .
V: TRBV6-1
J: TRBJ1-5
DNA: TGTGCCAGCTCGGGACAGAATAGCAATCAGCCCCAGAATTTT
CDR3: CASSGQNSNQPQNF

D: TRBD2
size: once
V: TRBV5-4
J: TRBJ2-1
DNA: TGTGCCAGCAGCTTGGACGGGGGGAGCTACAATGAGCAGTTCTTC
CDR3: CASSLDGGSYNEQFF

D: TRBD1
size: .
V: TRBV2
J: TRBJ1-5
DNA: TGTGCCAGCGGGACAGGACTCGGGGGCAATCAGCCCCAGCATTTT
CDR3: CASGTGLGGNQPQHF

D: TRBD1
size: once
V: TRBV5-4
J: TRBJ1-1
DNA: TGTGCCAGCAGCCCGGGACAGGGGGTTTTGACTGAAGCTTTCTTT
CDR3: CASSPGQGVLTEAFF

D: TRBD1
size: .
V: TRBV4-1
J: TRBJ2-1
DNA: TGCGCCAGCACCCTGAGGCTACAGGGGGCAAATGAGCAGTTCTTC
CDR3: CASTLRLQGANEQFF

D: .
size: .
V: TRBV6-5
J: TRBJ1-6
DNA: TGTGCCAGCAGTTACGGCCAGGGGCTTAATTCACCCCTCCACTTT
CDR3: CASSYGQGLNSPLHF

D: .
size: few
V: TRBV6-6
J: TRBJ2-2
DNA: TGTGCCAGCAGTCCGAGCGAGGAGCTGTTTTTT
CDR3: CASSPSEELFF

D: .
size: .
V: TRBV2
J: TRBJ1-5
DNA: TGTGCCAGCAGGGGGGGGCAGGTTAGCAATCAGCCCCAGCATTTT
CDR3: CASRGGQVSNQPQHF

D: TRBD2
size: .
V: TRBV5-1
J: TRBJ2-1
DNA: TGCGCCAGCAGCTTGGTGGGACTAGCGGGGGGACTCAGGAGCTCCTACAATGAGCAGTTCTTC
CDR3: CASSLVGLAGGLRSSYNEQFF

D: .
size: once
V: TRBV2
J: TRBJ1-1
DNA: TGTGCCAGCAGTGAGGGAGGGCTCACTGAAGCTTTCTTT
CDR3: CASSEGGLTEAFF

D: TRBD1
size: .
V: TRBV29-1
J: TRBJ2-3
DNA: TGCAGCGTTGAAAAAGTGGGACAGGGCTCAGATACGCAGTATTTT
CDR3: CSVEKVGQGSDTQYF

D: TRBD1
size: .
V: TRBV5-1
J: TRBJ2-2
DNA: TGCGCCAGCAGCTTTGGAACCGGACAGGGGGCCACCGGGGAGCTGTTTTTT
CDR3: CASSFGTGQGATGELFF

D: .
size: .
V: TRBV2
J: TRBJ2-7
DNA: TGTGCCAGCAGTGACGGCAGGCCCAAGCCCTACGAGCAGTACTTC
CDR3: CASSDGRPKPYEQYF

D: TRBD1
size: few
V: TRBV28
J: TRBJ1-5
DNA: TGTGCCAGCAGTAGATCCCGGGACAGGAGCAATCAGCCCCAGCATTTT
CDR3: CASSRSRDRSNQPQHF

D: .
size: few
V: TRBV29-1
J: TRBJ2-1
DNA: TGCAGCCCGACAGTATACAATGAGCAGTTCTTC
CDR3: CSPTVYNEQFF